This is a list of T cell receptor beta chains from one sample in a study of T cells in Graves' hyperthyroidism and ophthalmopathy. TCRdb reanalysed the multiplex PCR reads using MiXCR and keeps one entry per CDR3 protein. The table includes approximately 400,000 distinct CDR3 sequences, 14% detected once. The sample taken for sequencing was blood. The origin of the receptors is a woman aged 55 to 70 with Graves' hyperthyroidism. The CDR3 runs from the conserved cysteine through the conserved F or W.

>TRBV18|16|TRBJ1-3
CASSPGTANSGNTIYF
>TRBV5-1|13|TRBJ1-2
CASSLEGGRGYTF
>TRBV10-3|12|TRBJ2-7
CATGGGNYEQYF
>TRBV18|17|TRBJ2-6
CASSTFDRAAGANVLTF
>TRBV7-9|14|TRBJ2-3
CASSLDPNTDTQYF
>TRBV6-1|15|TRBJ1-2
CASSPRTGVNHGYTF
>TRBV19|13|TRBJ1-4
CASSRTDLEKLFF
>TRBV2|12|TRBJ2-5
CASREGWETQYF
>TRBV5-1|14|TRBJ2-4
CASRPLLAKNIQYF
>TRBV20-1|15|TRBJ2-7
CSAAGTGGKLNEQYF
>TRBV24-1|15|TRBJ2-1
CATSEVDRDDNEQFF
>TRBV11-2|16|TRBJ2-1
CASSLGRAYLRREQFF
>TRBV29-1|14|TRBJ2-1
CSVFRGDTGNEQFF
>TRBV10-3|17|TRBJ2-3
CAISESLLDPSTDTQYF
>TRBV7-9|14|TRBJ2-3
CASSSNRVPDTQYF
>TRBV28|20|TRBJ1-5
CASSPGQGGPGWDSRQPQHF
>TRBV2|13|TRBJ1-1
CASTGQLDTEAFF
>TRBV11-2|13|TRBJ2-1
CASSLDAGEEQFF
>TRBV28|14|TRBJ2-7
CASSLDRGRLEQYF
>TRBV7-6|16|TRBJ2-6
CASSLDTHSGANVLTF
>TRBV19|13|TRBJ2-1
CASSMGVLNEQFF
>TRBV28|15|TRBJ2-5
CASTLTQGFHAAQYF
>TRBV14|15|TRBJ2-1
CASSSGLGWGNEQFF
>TRBV12-3/TRBV12-4|15|TRBJ1-5
CATGDWTGGNHPQHF
>TRBV6-1|12|TRBJ2-7
CASRGPNYEQYF
>TRBV30|13|TRBJ1-1
CAWSSQLNTEAFF
>TRBV10-3|13|TRBJ1-2
CAISEWENYGYTF
>TRBV28|14|TRBJ1-2
CASLAPGTNYGYTF
>TRBV20-1|15|TRBJ2-7
CSAREGTSGYYEQYF
>TRBV7-8|15|TRBJ2-3
CASSRGLAGPDTQYF